Listed here are 24 T cell receptor beta chains from one sample, sequenced in a study of blood T cell repertoires in COVID-19. The method was immunoSEQ multiplex PCR; TCRdb's version includes in-frame clones alone and lacks a portion of them. This sample yields 9,500 to 15,000 clones, of which roughly 82% are seen a single time; around 4% belongs to the top ten. The sequenced material came from peripheral blood. These receptors were taken from a woman aged 55-70 years with acute or convalescent COVID-19.

The CDR3 spells CASSLGSGAQETQYF. The CDR3 nucleotides read TGTGCCAGCAGCTTAGGTAGCGGGGCACAAGAGACCCAGTACTTC. V usage is TRBV7-8 and J usage is TRBJ2-5; 8 nucleotides agree with TRBD2. Trimming took 1 base from V and 2 from J; bases not matched to a gene: 3. The CDR3 is 15 amino acids. Germline values: CDR1 SGHVS, CDR2 FQNEAQ.

The genes are TRBV25-1 and TRBJ1-1, with 7 bases identical to TRBD1. This CDR3 contains 13 residues. CDR1 MGHDK and CDR2 SYGVNS come from the germline V gene. The ends lost 5 bases at V and 4 bases at J; junction bases unmatched: 4. CDR3 amino acids: CASSRQGGTEAFF. The CDR3 nucleotides read TGTGCCAGCAGTCGACAGGGTGGCACTGAAGCTTTCTTT.

CDR3 in amino acids: CASSPDRNYGYTF. The CDR3 DNA sequence: TGTGCCAGCAGCCCAGACAGGAACTATGGCTACACCTTC. The rearrangement joins TRBV5-8 to TRBJ1-2, with TRBD1 as a possible D gene (6 bases). Per the germline V gene, CDR1 is SGHTS and CDR2 is YDEGEE. V was shortened by 4 bases and J by 2 bases, with 9 bases between the two germline ends. CDR3 size: 13 residues.

The chain combines TRBV5-1 with TRBJ1-4, with 9 bases lining up with TRBD1. V dropped 1 base and J dropped 8; count of bases not matched to a gene: 3. This CDR3 has 14 amino acids. Germline assignment: CDR1 SGHRS and CDR2 YFSETQ. CDR3 sequence reads: CASSLRDRDEKLFF. The CDR3 coding sequence is TGCGCCAGCAGCTTGAGGGACAGGGACGAAAAACTGTTTTTT.

The J gene is TRBJ1-6, the V gene TRBV6-5, with TRBD1 matching 7 bases. The CDR3 extends over 16 amino acids. Per germline, CDR1 MNHEY and CDR2 SVGAGI. V lost 0 bases and J lost 9; bases outside the gene matches: 8. The CDR3 region has the DNA TGTGCCAGCAGTTACTCGAACAGGGGATTCTCTTCACCCCTCCACTTT. Its protein is CASSYSNRGFSSPLHF.

The table lists this clone with a few counts. J is TRBJ1-5 and V is TRBV19; 10 bases align to TRBD1. The CDR3 contains 14 residues. V lost 7 bases and J lost 7; bases outside the gene matches: 7. Germline lookup yields CDR1 LNHDA and CDR2 SQIVND (reference sequence). CDR3 sequence: CASTDRGRRQPQHF. The CDR3 DNA is TGTGCCAGTACTGACAGGGGGCGCCGACAGCCCCAGCATTTT.

The V call is TRBV7-9, the J call TRBJ2-4; a possible D gene is TRBD2 (5 bases). The CDR3 has 16 amino acids. V lost 1 base and J 0 bases, leaving 10 bases between the germline ends. Germline V gene data show CDR1 as SEHNR and CDR2 as FQNEAQ (reference sequence). The CDR3 reads CASSLVRLAAKNIQYF. The CDR3, as DNA: TGTGCCAGCAGCTTAGTACGCCTAGCAGCCAAAAACATTCAGTACTTC.

This sequence joins TRBV25-1 and TRBJ1-6, with a possible D match to TRBD1 (5 bases). The germline V gene encodes CDR1 MGHDK and CDR2 SYGVNS. Trimming cost V 5 bases and J 8 bases, with 16 bases left between them. This CDR3 has 15 residues. The CDR3 nucleotides are TGTGCCAGCAGTCCCTTCGGGGGACTTCATTCACCCCTCCACTTT. This codes for CASSPFGGLHSPLHF.

V gene TRBV6-5 combines with J gene TRBJ1-3; possibly TRBD1 for D (5 bases). V dropped 6 bases and J dropped 0 bases, with 12 bases sitting between them. This CDR3 has 15 residues. Looked up from germline, CDR1 is MNHEY and CDR2 is SVGAGI. CDR3 nucleotide sequence: TGTGCCAGCAGCGATGACAGAAGCTCTGGAAACACCATATATTTT. It translates to CASSDDRSSGNTIYF.

This chain joins TRBV27 and TRBJ1-4; maybe TRBD1 (5 bases). Between the trimmed V and J ends, which lost 0 bases and 7 bases, there was a span of 15 bases. Germline V gene sequence: CDR1 MNHEY, CDR2 SMNVEV (reference sequence). The CDR3 runs 16 residues. CDR3 nucleotides: TGTGCCAGCAGTTTATCGATTGGAGGGACGATTGAAAAACTGTTTTTT. The encoded protein is CASSLSIGGTIEKLFF. The entire variable domain, with the rest obtained from reference TRBV27 and TRBJ1-4, is as follows: EAQVTQNPRYLITVTGKKLTVTCSQNMNHEYMSWYRQDPGLGLRQIYYSMNVEVTDKGDVPEGYKVSRKEKRNFPLILESPSPNQTSLYFCASSLSIGGTIEKLFFGSGTQLSVL.

V gene TRBV2 combines with J gene TRBJ1-4, with D possibly matching TRBD1 (5 bases). V was cut by 7 bases and J by 6 bases, with 12 bases left in between. This CDR3 has 13 amino acids. Per germline, CDR1 SNHLY and CDR2 FYNNEI. The CDR3 spells CASKITGDEKLFF. In DNA, the CDR3 is TGTGCCAGCAAAATTACAGGAGATGAAAAACTGTTTTTT.

This clone was seen more than once but under ten times. The gene calls are TRBV2 and TRBJ1-2; perhaps TRBD1 as D (5 bases). Germline CDR1 and CDR2: SNHLY and FYNNEI. Trimming took 5 bases from V and 6 from J, leaving 7 bases between them. The CDR3 totals 11 residues. CDR3 sequence (DNA): TGTGCCAGCAGTCTCAGGGATGGCTACACCTTC. It translates to CASSLRDGYTF. Full variable domain (missing parts from reference TRBV2 and TRBJ1-2): EPEVTQTPSHQVTQMGQEVILRCVPISNHLYFYWYRQILGQKVEFLVSFYNNEISEKSEIFDDQFSVERPDGSNFTLKIRSTKLEDSAMYFCASSLRDGYTFGSGTRLTVV.

The chain couples TRBV28 to TRBJ1-5, with 8 nucleotides matching TRBD1. Unmatched junction bases numbered 4, after V lost 0 bases and J lost 6 bases. The CDR3 runs 15 residues. Germline CDR1 MDHEN, CDR2 SYDVKM. CDR3 DNA sequence: TGTGCCAGCAGTTTATGGGACAGGGTAACTCAGCCCCAGCATTTT. This gives the protein CASSLWDRVTQPQHF.

V and J are TRBV5-4 and TRBJ1-1; perhaps TRBD1 as D (5 bases). The V end was cut by 7 bases, the J end by 3 bases, with 13 bases between. The V gene's germline CDR1 is SGHNT and CDR2 YYREEE (reference sequence). The CDR3 is 13 amino acids. Written as DNA, the CDR3 is TGTGCCAGCCGCGATGGAGGGGACACTGAAGCTTTCTTT. Its translation is CASRDGGDTEAFF. Full variable domain (outside the CDR3, taken from reference TRBV5-4 and TRBJ1-1): ETGVTQSPTHLIKTRGQQVTLRCSSQSGHNTVSWYQQALGQGPQFIFQYYREEENGRGNFPPRFSGLQFPNYSSELNVNALELDDSALYLCASRDGGDTEAFFGQGTRLTVV.

The gene calls are TRBV7-9 and TRBJ1-1; 7 nucleotides match TRBD1. From germline, CDR1 is SEHNR and CDR2 FQNEAQ (reference sequence). V lost 1 base and J lost 0; bases outside the gene matches: 5. CDR3 length: 16 residues. The CDR3 region has the DNA TGTGCCAGCAGCTTAGTTAAGGGACAGATGAACACTGAAGCTTTCTTT. Translating it yields CASSLVKGQMNTEAFF. Filled out from reference TRBV7-9 and TRBJ1-1, the complete variable domain reads DTGVSQNPRHKITKRGQNVTFRCDPISEHNRLYWYRQTLGQGPEFLTYFQNEAQLEKSRLLSDRFSAERPKGSFSTLEIQRTEQGDSAMYLCASSLVKGQMNTEAFFGQGTRLTVV.

CDR3 amino acids: CAISQSNTGELFF. CDR3 nucleotide sequence: TGTGCCATCAGTCAATCAAACACCGGGGAGCTGTTTTTT. The chain employs TRBV10-3 and TRBJ2-2; D is undetermined. CDR3 length: 13 amino acids. The germline gives CDR1 ENHRY, CDR2 SYGVKD. Trimming shortened V by 5 bases and J by 2 bases, and 6 bases separated the two germline ends.

This clone was counted a few times. The chain recombines TRBV15 with TRBJ2-1; 8 bases line up with TRBD1. Losses at the gene ends were 3 bases for V and 10 bases for J; bases not matched to a gene: 14. Germline loops: CDR1 LNHNV, CDR2 YYDKDF (reference sequence). The CDR3 is 16 residues long. CDR3: CATSSQFRQGADEQFF. The CDR3, as DNA: TGTGCCACCAGCAGTCAGTTTCGTCAGGGGGCCGACGAGCAGTTCTTC.

V gene TRBV6-4 combines with J gene TRBJ1-5; 7 bases line up with TRBD1. Germline V CDR1 and CDR2: MRHNA, SNTAGT. The junction had 7 bases not matched to a gene; V was cut back by 6 bases and J by 5 bases. The CDR3 spans 14 residues. This CDR3 is CASREDRTHQPQHF. CDR3 nucleotide sequence: TGTGCCAGCAGAGAGGACAGGACACATCAGCCCCAGCATTTT.

V is TRBV6-1 and J is TRBJ1-2; 8 bases line up with TRBD1. The CDR3 spans 19 residues. CDR1 and CDR2 (germline): MNHNS, SASEGT. Trimming took 3 bases from V and 2 from J; bases not matched to a gene: 17. CDR3 sequence (DNA): TGTGCCAGCAGTGACGGGGGCAGGGGGCCGGAAACGGTGAACTATGGCTACACCTTC. Protein: CASSDGGRGPETVNYGYTF.

The chain carries TRBV28 and TRBJ1-4, with D possibly TRBD1 on 5 matching bases. Deletions cut 5 bases from V and 8 bases from J, with 15 bases between. The CDR3 is made up of 14 amino acids. Germline CDR1 reads MDHEN; CDR2 reads SYDVKM. CDR3 DNA sequence: TGTGCCAGCAGTGACGAAGGCGGGGCAGAAAAACTGTTTTTT. Its translation: CASSDEGGAEKLFF.

This chain uses TRBV28 with TRBJ2-7, with D perhaps TRBD1 (5 bases). The CDR3 runs 14 residues. CDR1 is MDHEN, CDR2 SYDVKM, per germline. V shed 3 bases and J shed 7 bases, with 16 bases lying between them. CDR3 residues: CASSLGLNSWEQYF. The CDR3, as DNA: TGTGCCAGCAGTTTGGGGCTGAACTCCTGGGAGCAGTACTTC.

V is TRBV5-4 and J is TRBJ2-1, with 8 bases matching TRBD1. V lost 4 bases to trimming and J lost 1 base; unmatched junction nucleotides: 7. From germline, CDR1 is SGHNT and CDR2 YYREEE (reference sequence). The CDR3 sequence is 16 residues long. CDR3 DNA sequence: TGTGCCAGCAGCCGACAGGGGCTCCAGTCCTACAATGAGCAGTTCTTC. Amino acid sequence: CASSRQGLQSYNEQFF.

Here the CDR3 reads CASSFAGGSYEQYF. The CDR3 DNA follows: TGTGCCAGCAGCTTTGCAGGGGGTTCCTACGAGCAGTACTTC. V usage is TRBV11-2 and J usage is TRBJ2-7, with TRBD1 matching 7 bases. Germline V gives CDR1 SGHAT, CDR2 FQNNGV. This CDR3 is 14 amino acids long. Losses at the gene ends were 3 bases for V and 1 base for J; bases not matched to a gene: 3.

The rearrangement links TRBV5-6 to TRBJ1-1, with 7 bases fitting TRBD1. CDR3 size: 14 residues. From germline, CDR1 is SGHDT and CDR2 YYEEEE. V shed 3 bases, J shed 7 bases, and the junction held 9 bases outside the gene matches. The CDR3 DNA reads as TGTGCCAGCAGCTCCTGGGACAGAGCAATTGAAGCTTTCTTT. As protein: CASSSWDRAIEAFF.